Detailed here is one T cell receptor (beta chain). The antigen is unknown. Indicated time point: neoterminal ileum biopsy at postoperative endoscopy, about 6 months after surgery. The data stem from a study of T cell repertoires in ileal Crohn's disease. Looking at the study overall: At postoperative colonoscopy, neoterminal ileum biopsies were taken as M6. General study results and limits: Compared with CD4 T cells, sorted CD8 cells carried more expanded clones. The median delay to postoperative endoscopy was around 7.1 months.

Per sample, about 500 nanograms of biopsy DNA were TCRB immunosequenced. TCRdb keeps only in-frame clones here, not all; method: immunoSEQ multiplex PCR. Here the sample spans roughly 60,000 clones, less than 90% being singletons. This sequence originates from an adult with Crohn's disease. Source material: ileal tissue.

In nucleotides, the CDR3 is TGTGCCAGCAGTCTAGGGACTAGCGGCTCCAATGAGCAGTTCTTC. It translates to CASSLGTSGSNEQFF. The chain combines TRBV4-2 with TRBJ2-1; 11 bases are a match to TRBD2. V dropped 6 bases and J dropped 6; count of bases not matched to a gene: 7. The CDR3 consists of 15 residues. The V gene's germline CDR1 is LGHNA and CDR2 YNFKEQ.